This TCR beta chain was recovered during a study of blood T cell repertoires in COVID-19. Study details: Acute and convalescent COVID-19 specimens originated in the United States, Italy and Spain. T cells, B-cell-depleted T cells, or PBMCs supplied cDNA or gDNA.

Clones were read by immunoSEQ multiplex PCR, and TCRdb kept only the in-frame ones, dropping some. The sample shows 200,000 to 250,000 clones, around 80% of them seen only once. This CDR3 spans 11 amino acids. The germline CDR1 and CDR2 sequences are SNHLY and FYNNEI. Trimming took off 11 bases at V and 2 bases at J, with 9 bases between the two ends. This rearrangement joins TRBV2 to TRBJ1-2; D is possibly TRBD1 (6 bases). The receptor was derived from a woman between 40 and 50 years old who had recovered from COVID-19. The sequenced material came from peripheral blood. CDR3 coding DNA: TGTGCCGAACAGGGCAACTATGGCTACACCTTC. Protein product: CAEQGNYGYTF.